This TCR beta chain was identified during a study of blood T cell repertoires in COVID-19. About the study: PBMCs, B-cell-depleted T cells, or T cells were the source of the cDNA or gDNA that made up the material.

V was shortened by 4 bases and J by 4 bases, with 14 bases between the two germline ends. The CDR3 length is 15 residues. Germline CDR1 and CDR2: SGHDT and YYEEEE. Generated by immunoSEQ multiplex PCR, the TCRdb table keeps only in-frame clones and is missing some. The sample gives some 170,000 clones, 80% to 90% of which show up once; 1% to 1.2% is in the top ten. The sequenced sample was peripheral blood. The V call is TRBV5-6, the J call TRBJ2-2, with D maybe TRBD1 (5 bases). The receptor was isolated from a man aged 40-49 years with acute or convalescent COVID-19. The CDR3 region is CASSKDTRATGELFF. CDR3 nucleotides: TGTGCCAGCAGCAAGGACACTCGAGCCACCGGGGAGCTGTTTTTT.